The 28 T cell receptor beta chains given below trace back to one sample, sequenced in a study of technical replicates of blood from four donors. Measured with immunoSEQ multiplex PCR; TCRdb has only the in-frame clones, and not every one. Of around 80,000 clones in the sample, about 98% were seen once. The sequencing sample was made of T cells isolated from PBMCs. The source of these receptors is a human donor in good health.

The chain combines TRBV7-9 with TRBJ2-7, with a tentative D call TRBD2 (6 bases). Germline CDR1 is SEHNR and CDR2 is FQNEAQ (reference sequence). The V gene lost 5 bases and the J gene lost 4 bases, with 18 bases spanning the gap. This CDR3 contains 15 residues. CDR3: CASSPGVPSFYEQYF. The CDR3 nucleotides read TGTGCCAGCAGCCCGGGGGTTCCCTCCTTTTACGAGCAGTACTTC.

The V and J genes are TRBV9 and TRBJ1-1; the D is unclear. Germline V gene sequence: CDR1 SGDLS, CDR2 YYNGEE. Trimming removed 3 bases at V and 0 bases at J, with 9 bases between. The CDR3 covers 14 residues. CDR3 loop: CASSGSIMNTEAFF. CDR3 DNA: TGTGCCAGCAGCGGCAGTATCATGAACACTGAAGCTTTCTTT.

V and J are TRBV6-5 and TRBJ2-7; perhaps TRBD1 as D (6 bases). CDR1 and CDR2 from the germline V gene are MNHEY and SVGAGI. The V end was cut by 4 bases, the J end by 2 bases, with 15 bases between. The CDR3 sequence is 15 residues long. The CDR3 DNA reads as TGTGCCAGCAGTTTGACACTGACAGGCACCTACGAGCAGTACTTC. This sequence encodes CASSLTLTGTYEQYF.

CDR3 bases: TGCAGCGTTGTCCCTGGATGGCTAGCCCCCCGTCGGCTAGCGGGAGATAATGAGCAGTTCTTC. This encodes CSVVPGWLAPRRLAGDNEQFF. V usage is TRBV29-1 and J usage is TRBJ2-1, with 10 bases lining up with TRBD2. This CDR3 has 21 amino acids. Germline V lookup: CDR1 SQVTM, CDR2 ANQGSEA. V gave up 4 bases and J gave up 7 bases; unmatched junction bases: 28.

The V and J genes are TRBV6-1 and TRBJ2-7; unclear D gene. The V and J ends lost 6 bases and 3 bases respectively, with 15 bases between them. Germline loops: CDR1 MNHNS, CDR2 SASEGT. The CDR3 totals 14 residues. CDR3 sequence (DNA): TGTGCCAGCAGCGCCTATCCTACAGACTACGAGCAGTACTTC. Its translation is CASSAYPTDYEQYF.

This chain uses TRBV4-1 with TRBJ1-5; no firm D call. Germline CDR1 reads MGHRA; CDR2 reads YSYEKL. Trimming took 0 bases from V and 9 from J, leaving 12 bases between them. The length of the CDR3 is 14 residues. For the CDR3, the DNA is TGCGCCAGCAGCCAAGAAGCCGGGAAGGGGCCCCAGCATTTT. Amino acids: CASSQEAGKGPQHF.

The chain recombines TRBV9 with TRBJ2-3, with 9 bases that match TRBD2. This CDR3 is built from 16 residues. The V gene's germline CDR1 is SGDLS and CDR2 YYNGEE. V lost 2 bases, J lost 6 bases, and 10 bases stayed unmatched. Here the CDR3 DNA reads TGTGCCAGCAGCGTGAGACTAGCGGACCCTCGGGATACGCAGTATTTT. Protein sequence: CASSVRLADPRDTQYF.

This CDR3 reads CASSLGLAGNINTGELFF. The CDR3 bases are TGTGCCAGCAGCCTGGGACTAGCGGGAAATATTAACACCGGGGAGCTGTTTTTT. The V and J genes are TRBV5-6 and TRBJ2-2; 13 bases agree with TRBD2. The CDR3 has 18 amino acids. Unmatched junction bases numbered 8, after V lost 4 bases and J lost 2 bases. Germline V gene data show CDR1 as SGHDT and CDR2 as YYEEEE.

V and J are TRBV5-1 and TRBJ2-3, with a weak D call TRBD1 (6 bases). CDR3 length: 15 amino acids. V shed 4 bases and J shed 0 bases, with 12 bases lying between them. Looked up from germline, CDR1 is SGHRS and CDR2 is YFSETQ. The CDR3 is CASSITDSSTDTQYF. The CDR3 DNA follows: TGCGCCAGCAGCATCACGGACAGTAGCACAGATACGCAGTATTTT.

The chain recombines TRBV6-1 with TRBJ1-5; 7 nucleotides match TRBD1. V was pared by 5 bases and J by 7 bases, with 11 bases of the junction left unmatched. The germline CDR1 and CDR2 sequences are MNHNS and SASEGT. The CDR3 consists of 15 residues. CDR3 protein: CASSRSTGVDQPQHF. Written as DNA, the CDR3 is TGTGCCAGCAGTCGATCAACAGGGGTGGACCAGCCCCAGCATTTT.

The rearrangement joins TRBV29-1 to TRBJ1-3; D is unclear. The V end was cut by 4 bases, the J end by 6 bases, with 13 bases between. Germline CDR1 SQVTM, CDR2 ANQGSEA. This CDR3 has 13 residues. The CDR3 region has the DNA TGCAGCGTTGCAGCGTTGTTTGAAAACACCATATATTTT. It yields the protein CSVAALFENTIYF.

V is TRBV11-2 and J is TRBJ2-3, with D perhaps TRBD2 (5 bases). The CDR3 has 13 residues. Trimming stripped 1 base from V and 9 bases from J, with 11 bases between. Germline V gene sequence: CDR1 SGHAT, CDR2 FQNNGV. Here the CDR3 DNA reads TGTGCCAGCAGCTTAGTGGACTTGGAGACGCAGTATTTT. This sequence encodes CASSLVDLETQYF.

This chain connects TRBV18 to TRBJ2-7; D is perhaps TRBD2 (6 bases). The CDR3 is 14 amino acids. Between the trimmed V and J ends, which lost 6 bases and 4 bases, there was a span of 16 bases. Germline lookup yields CDR1 KGHSH and CDR2 LQKENI. CDR3 DNA: TGTGCCAGCTCCCCCCGGGGGACGGCATACGAGCAGTACTTC. Its translation is CASSPRGTAYEQYF.

This rearrangement joins TRBV19 to TRBJ2-6, with 8 bases aligning to TRBD1. The CDR3 spans 19 residues. The trim removed 0 bases at V and 3 bases at J, leaving 10 bases unmatched. Per germline, CDR1 LNHDA and CDR2 SQIVND (reference sequence). CDR3 sequence (DNA): TGTGCCAGTAGTATAGAAGGGCAGGGGGCCCCCTTTGGGGCCAACGTCCTGACTTTC. As protein: CASSIEGQGAPFGANVLTF.

The chain couples TRBV7-8 to TRBJ2-3, with 14 bases aligning to TRBD2. The CDR3 is made up of 18 amino acids. V lost 5 bases, J lost 1 base, and 8 bases stayed unmatched. Germline V CDR1 and CDR2: SGHVS, FQNEAQ. CDR3 bases: TGTGCCAGCAGCCTAAAGCGGACTAGCGGGGGGCGCACAGATACGCAGTATTTT. Encoded protein: CASSLKRTSGGRTDTQYF.

This clone was observed a single time. The chain is built from TRBV2 and TRBJ2-7, with 9 bases fitting TRBD2. There are 16 residues in the CDR3. Germline-derived CDR1 and CDR2 are SNHLY and FYNNEI. Unmatched junction bases numbered 17, after V lost 7 bases and J lost 7 bases. CDR3 nucleotides: TGTGCCAGCATGAGGGGTCTAGCGGGACCCTCGGGGGAGCAGTACTTC. Amino acid sequence: CASMRGLAGPSGEQYF.

This chain joins TRBV4-1 and TRBJ1-2; no clear D. Trimming cost V 2 bases and J 8 bases, with 15 bases left between them. Germline values: CDR1 MGHRA, CDR2 YSYEKL. The CDR3 extends over 14 amino acids. CDR3 sequence reads: CASSQWSVASGYTF. CDR3 nucleotide sequence: TGCGCCAGCAGCCAATGGAGCGTGGCATCGGGCTACACCTTC.

Only one count was recorded for this clone. The V and J genes are TRBV4-1 and TRBJ1-4; TRBD1 matches at 7 bases. From germline, CDR1 is MGHRA and CDR2 YSYEKL. J was trimmed by 5 bases and V by 3 bases; bases with no gene match: 6. CDR3 length equals 15 residues. The CDR3 loop reads CASSQLQGINEKLFF. DNA of the CDR3: TGCGCCAGCAGCCAGCTACAGGGGATCAATGAAAAACTGTTTTTT.

This sequence joins TRBV5-1 and TRBJ1-5, with a tentative D call TRBD1 (6 bases). V lost 0 bases, J lost 0 bases, and 10 bases lay in between. The CDR3 covers 16 residues. Germline V lookup: CDR1 SGHRS, CDR2 YFSETQ. CDR3 amino acids: CASSLAPGDSNQPQHF. The CDR3 DNA follows: TGCGCCAGCAGCTTGGCCCCAGGGGATAGCAATCAGCCCCAGCATTTT.

The chain couples TRBV30 to TRBJ2-2; D gene ambiguous. In germline, CDR1 is GTSNPN, CDR2 SVGIG (reference sequence). The CDR3 totals 14 residues. Trimming took 0 bases from V and 1 from J, leaving 6 bases between them. The CDR3 region has the DNA TGTGCCTGGAGTGTTAGTGAGAACACCGGGGAGCTGTTTTTT. Amino acids: CAWSVSENTGELFF.

The V call is TRBV5-4, the J call TRBJ1-2, with TRBD1 matching over 8 bases. CDR1 and CDR2 (germline): SGHNT, YYREEE (reference sequence). V was pared by 4 bases and J by 8 bases, with 10 bases of the junction left unmatched. CDR3 length: 14 amino acids. This CDR3 is CASSIGTGWEGYTF. Here the CDR3 DNA reads TGTGCCAGCAGCATAGGGACAGGATGGGAAGGCTACACCTTC.

The gene calls are TRBV5-4 and TRBJ2-3; tentatively, D is TRBD2 (7 bases). Germline values: CDR1 SGHNT, CDR2 YYREEE (reference sequence). This CDR3 is 19 amino acids long. The V gene lost 4 bases and the J gene lost 2 bases, with 26 bases spanning the gap. The CDR3: CASSKTGDYRVTDTDTQYF. The DNA for the CDR3 is TGTGCCAGCAGCAAGACGGGGGACTACAGGGTTACGGACACAGATACGCAGTATTTT. The full variable domain, its missing parts supplied by reference TRBV5-4 and TRBJ2-3, is ETGVTQSPTHLIKTRGQQVTLRCSSQSGHNTVSWYQQALGQGPQFIFQYYREEENGRGNFPPRFSGLQFPNYSSELNVNALELDDSALYLCASSKTGDYRVTDTDTQYFGPGTRLTVL.

The chain couples TRBV5-1 to TRBJ2-1; no clear D gene. The CDR3 runs to 15 residues. Deletions cut 0 bases from V and 6 bases from J, with 13 bases between. The V gene's germline CDR1 is SGHRS and CDR2 YFSETQ. The CDR3 sequence is CASSLVFASGNEQFF. The CDR3 coding sequence is TGCGCCAGCAGCTTGGTGTTTGCCTCGGGCAATGAGCAGTTCTTC.

This clone was recorded a few times. The chain combines TRBV27 with TRBJ2-2, with 9 bases matching TRBD1. CDR3 length: 17 amino acids. V lost 4 bases and J lost 0; bases outside the gene matches: 6. CDR1 MNHEY and CDR2 SMNVEV come from the germline V gene (reference sequence). The CDR3 DNA reads TGTGCCAGCAGTTGGGGGACAGGGATTGCGAACACCGGGGAGCTGTTTTTT. This sequence encodes CASSWGTGIANTGELFF.

The chain employs TRBV28 and TRBJ2-3, with 15 nucleotides matching TRBD2. From germline, CDR1 is MDHEN and CDR2 SYDVKM. The CDR3 runs 19 residues. The junction had 8 bases not matched to a gene; V was cut back by 4 bases and J by 0 bases. The CDR3 is CASSSGGLAGGGSTDTQYF. The DNA of the CDR3 is TGTGCCAGCAGTTCTGGGGGACTAGCGGGAGGCGGAAGCACAGATACGCAGTATTTT.

The rearrangement links TRBV12-5 to TRBJ1-1; maybe TRBD1 (5 bases). Germline lookup yields CDR1 LGHNT and CDR2 FRNRAP. The CDR3 contains 13 residues. V was shortened by 1 base and J by 5 bases, with 8 bases between the two germline ends. The CDR3 here is CASGLGGQTEAFF. DNA for the CDR3: TGTGCTAGTGGTTTGGGGGGCCAGACTGAAGCTTTCTTT.

This sequence joins TRBV7-8 and TRBJ1-1; 7 bases align to TRBD1. This CDR3 region has 12 residues. Per the germline V gene, CDR1 is SGHVS and CDR2 is FQNEAQ. Trimming removed 8 bases from V and 7 bases from J; junction bases left unmatched: 7. CDR3 amino acids: CASGNRGSEAFF. For the CDR3, the DNA is TGTGCCAGCGGCAACAGGGGAAGTGAAGCTTTCTTT. The full variable domain, its missing parts supplied by reference TRBV7-8 and TRBJ1-1, is GAGVSQSPRYKVAKRGQDVALRCDPISGHVSLFWYQQALGQGPEFLTYFQNEAQLDKSGLPSDRFFAERPEGSVSTLKIQRTQQEDSAVYLCASGNRGSEAFFGQGTRLTVV.

This clone appeared a single time. This rearrangement joins TRBV6-1 to TRBJ2-2; perhaps TRBD1 as D (6 bases). V lost 2 bases, J lost 5 bases, and 18 bases lay in between. The CDR3 sequence is 17 residues long. CDR1 and CDR2 from the germline V gene are MNHNS and SASEGT. The CDR3 sequence: CASSESGTLILTGELFF. Written as DNA, the CDR3 is TGTGCCAGCAGTGAATCGGGGACACTCATATTGACCGGGGAGCTGTTTTTT.